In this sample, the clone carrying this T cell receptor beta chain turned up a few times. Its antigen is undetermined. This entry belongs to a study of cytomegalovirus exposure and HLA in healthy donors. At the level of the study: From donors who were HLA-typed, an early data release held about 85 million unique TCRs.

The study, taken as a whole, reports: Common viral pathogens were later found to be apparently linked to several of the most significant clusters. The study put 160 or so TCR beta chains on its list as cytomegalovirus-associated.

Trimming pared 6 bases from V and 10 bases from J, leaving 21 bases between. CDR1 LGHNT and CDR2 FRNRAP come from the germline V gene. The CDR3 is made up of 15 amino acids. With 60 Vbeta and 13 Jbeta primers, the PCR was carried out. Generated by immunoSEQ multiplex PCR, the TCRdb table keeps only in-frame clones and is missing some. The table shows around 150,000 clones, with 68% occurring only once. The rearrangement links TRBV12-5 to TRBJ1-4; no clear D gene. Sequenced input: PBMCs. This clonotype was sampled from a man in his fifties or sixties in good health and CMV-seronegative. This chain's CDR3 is CASGLLRVPEGKLFF. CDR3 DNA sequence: TGTGCTAGTGGCCTACTCCGGGTGCCTGAGGGAAAACTGTTTTTT.